The present entry profiles one T cell receptor (beta chain) with its context. This sample was included in a study of CD8 T cells in ankylosing spondylitis. The CDR3 is 17 amino acids. Germline V gene sequence: CDR1 SGDLS, CDR2 YYNGEE. V lost 1 base, J lost 1 base, and 6 bases stayed unmatched. One entry per CDR3 protein results from TCRdb running MiXCR on the 5' RACE reads. The profile shows hundreds of thousands of distinct CDR3 sequences, around 20% of them singletons. The receptor was derived from a male donor with ankylosing spondylitis or in good health (not recorded which). V gene TRBV9 combines with J gene TRBJ2-3; 10 bases map to TRBD2. Source material: blood, either unsorted or a sorted T cell fraction (not recorded which). DNA for the CDR3: TGTGCCAGCAGCGTAAGCCCAAGCGGGAGGGGCACAGATACGCAGTATTTT. It encodes CASSVSPSGRGTDTQYF. Combining the CDR3 with reference TRBV9 and TRBJ2-3 gives the whole variable domain DSGVTQTPKHLITATGQRVTLRCSPRSGDLSVYWYQQSLDQGLQFLIQYYNGEERAKGNILERFSAQQFPDLHSELNLSSLELGDSALYFCASSVSPSGRGTDTQYFGPGTRLTVL.